These 14 T cell receptor beta chains originate from one sample sequenced in a study of T cells in localized non-small cell lung cancer. Produced via immunoSEQ multiplex PCR; TCRdb's table is partial and in-frame only. Found here are roughly 30,000 clones, roughly 94% of them singletons; the top ten hold around 0.73%. The sequenced sample was peripheral blood, obtained before any cancer treatment. These receptors were collected from a woman aged 35-75 years with stage I lung adenocarcinoma.

This chain joins TRBV10-3 and TRBJ1-5; TRBD1 matches at 7 bases. The CDR3 has 14 residues. V lost 4 bases to trimming and J lost 5 bases; unmatched junction nucleotides: 5. Germline CDR1 reads ENHRY; CDR2 reads SYGVKD. The CDR3 protein is CAISGGQAHQPQHF. CDR3 nucleotides: TGTGCCATCAGTGGTGGACAGGCCCATCAGCCCCAGCATTTT.

The CDR3 DNA is TGTGCCAGCAGTTTGCAGGGGCGAAACGAGCAGTACTTC. It codes for CASSLQGRNEQYF. V is TRBV27 and J is TRBJ2-7, with D maybe TRBD1 (6 bases). The V end was cut by 3 bases, the J end by 5 bases, with 11 bases between. There are 13 residues in the CDR3. Germline assignment: CDR1 MNHEY and CDR2 SMNVEV (reference sequence).

V usage is TRBV19 and J usage is TRBJ2-7; TRBD2 agrees at 8 bases. CDR3 length equals 14 residues. Unmatched junction bases numbered 4, after V lost 3 bases and J lost 3 bases. Per the germline V gene, CDR1 is LNHDA and CDR2 is SQIVND (reference sequence). CDR3 coding DNA: TGTGCCAGTAGTATTGGCGCGGGAGGCTACGAGCAGTACTTC. Translating it yields CASSIGAGGYEQYF.

The rearrangement links TRBV4-3 to TRBJ1-4; TRBD1 is a possible D gene (5 bases). The CDR3 consists of 14 residues. Trimming pared 1 base from V and 3 bases from J, leaving 6 bases between. Germline CDR1 and CDR2: LGHNA and YSLEER. CDR3: CASSQGGANEKLFF. For the CDR3, the DNA is TGCGCCAGCAGCCAAGGAGGGGCTAATGAAAAACTGTTTTTT.

As to this clone: The final CDR3 position lacks the conserved phenylalanine or tryptophan, pointing to a likely read error. The chain employs TRBV27 and TRBJ1-4; 9 nucleotides align to TRBD1. Germline CDR1 reads MNHEY; CDR2 reads SMNVEV (reference sequence). The CDR3 covers 16 residues. J was trimmed by 0 bases and V by 6 bases; bases with no gene match: 5. CDR3 amino acids: CASRAWTGATNEKLFV. In DNA form, the CDR3 reads TGTGCCAGCAGAGCCTGGACAGGGGCAACTAATGAAAAACTGTTTGTT.

The genes are TRBV19 and TRBJ2-1; the D gene is possibly TRBD2 (6 bases). Germline CDR1 is LNHDA and CDR2 is SQIVND (reference sequence). The CDR3 has 14 residues. The DNA of the CDR3 is TGTGCAACAGCATCCGGGAGATCGGGGAATGAGCAGTTCTTC. This translates into CATASGRSGNEQFF.

DNA for the CDR3: TGTGCCAGCAGCGCCGGGACTAGCGGCCTGCAGCAGTACTTC. Protein product: CASSAGTSGLQQYF. The V and J genes are TRBV6-1 and TRBJ2-7; 11 bases are shared with TRBD2. Germline V gives CDR1 MNHNS, CDR2 SASEGT. V dropped 6 bases and J dropped 8; count of bases not matched to a gene: 9. The CDR3 length is 14 residues.

This clone was detected once. This chain links TRBV2 with TRBJ2-5; TRBD2 is a possible D gene (5 bases). Germline V gene lookup returns CDR1 SNHLY and CDR2 FYNNEI. With 4 bases removed from V and 3 bases from J, the gap between germline ends came to 12 bases. The length of the CDR3 is 14 residues. CDR3 nucleotides: TGTGCCAGCAGTGTAAGGAGGCAGAAAGAGACCCAGTACTTC. Its translation is CASSVRRQKETQYF.

The rearrangement uses TRBV7-9 and TRBJ1-3; D may be TRBD1 (5 bases). V was pared by 3 bases and J by 1 base, with 13 bases between. The germline gives CDR1 SEHNR, CDR2 FQNEAQ (reference sequence). The CDR3 contains 16 residues. CDR3 protein: CASSLARGSSGNTIYF. DNA for the CDR3: TGTGCCAGCAGCTTGGCAAGGGGATCATCTGGAAACACCATATATTTT. The full variable domain, rest sourced from reference TRBV7-9 and TRBJ1-3, is DTGVSQNPRHKITKRGQNVTFRCDPISEHNRLYWYRQTLGQGPEFLTYFQNEAQLEKSRLLSDRFSAERPKGSFSTLEIQRTEQGDSAMYLCASSLARGSSGNTIYFGEGSWLTVV.

This clone was found once. The rearrangement links TRBV2 to TRBJ2-3, with 9 nucleotides matching TRBD1. V shed 2 bases, J shed 2 bases, and the junction held 5 bases outside the gene matches. The CDR3 is 16 residues long. From germline, CDR1 is SNHLY and CDR2 FYNNEI. CDR3 DNA sequence: TGTGCCAGCAGTGAATTGCGGACAGGGGCCACAGATACGCAGTATTTT. The encoded protein is CASSELRTGATDTQYF.

J is TRBJ1-4 and V is TRBV11-2; 9 bases are shared with TRBD1. The germline gives CDR1 SGHAT, CDR2 FQNNGV. The length of the CDR3 is 16 residues. V gave up 6 bases and J gave up 7 bases; unmatched junction bases: 12. The CDR3 reads CASSRGQDRGSEKLFF. The DNA of the CDR3 is TGTGCCAGCAGTCGGGGCCAGGACAGGGGAAGTGAAAAACTGTTTTTT.

The V gene is TRBV7-8, the J gene TRBJ1-1, with no clear D. The CDR3 covers 13 residues. From germline, CDR1 is SGHVS and CDR2 FQNEAQ. V was cut by 2 bases and J by 1 base, with 5 bases left in between. The CDR3 nucleotides read TGTGCCAGCAGCTTATCTGGGAACACTGAAGCTTTCTTT. This translates into CASSLSGNTEAFF. Full variable domain (outside the CDR3, taken from reference TRBV7-8 and TRBJ1-1): GAGVSQSPRYKVAKRGQDVALRCDPISGHVSLFWYQQALGQGPEFLTYFQNEAQLDKSGLPSDRFFAERPEGSVSTLKIQRTQQEDSAVYLCASSLSGNTEAFFGQGTRLTVV.

For the CDR3, the DNA is TGTGCCAGCAGAGGGGGCGGGAGGGGCTACGAGCAGTACTTC. This encodes CASRGGGRGYEQYF. The rearrangement joins TRBV6-6 to TRBJ2-7, with 9 bases aligning to TRBD2. V dropped 6 bases and J dropped 3; count of bases not matched to a gene: 6. The CDR3 has 14 amino acids. The germline V gene has CDR1 MNHNY and CDR2 SVGAGI (reference sequence).

The chain has TRBV27 and TRBJ2-5; D remains ambiguous. The CDR3 runs to 15 residues. Germline lookup yields CDR1 MNHEY and CDR2 SMNVEV (reference sequence). Trimming took off 1 base at V and 1 base at J, with 10 bases between the two ends. The CDR3 sequence is CASSLLAAAQETQYF. In nucleotides, the CDR3 is TGTGCCAGCAGTTTATTGGCAGCTGCCCAAGAGACCCAGTACTTC.